This TCR beta chain was recovered during a study of Ad26.COV2.S vaccination and SARS-CoV-2 variants. About the research overall: Donor was one of the participants in the Ad26.COV2.S arm of the COV1001 trial. Study-wide findings and caveats: Vaccinees reportedly had broad spike-specific CD8+ and CD4+ T cell responses. Total responses of T cells may have been underestimated by the analyses of TCR breadth and depth. The placebo group had lower spike-specific TCR breadth than the vaccine recipients did.

The repertoire was sequenced with immunoSEQ multiplex PCR; TCRdb's copy has only in-frame clones and lacks some. Among hundreds of thousands of clones listed, 80% to 90% were seen once. V lost 7 bases, J lost 1 base, and 10 bases lay in between. The CDR3 totals 13 residues. The V gene's germline CDR1 is KGHSH and CDR2 LQKENI. Regarding treatment: about 20 received Ad26.COV2.S at low or high dose, single or two shots; about 5 received placebo; per-sample allocation not given. Following the first vaccine or placebo injection, samples were taken on day 63. In regard to this clone: Its antigen is not identified.

The input for sequencing was peripheral blood, taken in a trial of Ad26.COV2.S vaccine versus placebo. The clonotype was recovered from a person between 18 and 65 years old who received the Ad26.COV2.S COVID-19 vaccine or a placebo. The chain is built from TRBV18 and TRBJ1-1; maybe TRBD1 (5 bases). The CDR3: CASYFGGNTEAFF. The CDR3 nucleotides are TGTGCCAGCTATTTTGGGGGGAACACTGAAGCTTTCTTT.